These 28 T cell receptor beta chains came from one sample sequenced in a study of T cells after yellow fever vaccination. Using its own MiXCR run on the 5' RACE reads, TCRdb lists one record per CDR3 protein. The profile covers more than 300,000 distinct CDR3 sequences, with about 11% appearing a single time and under 4% taken by the ten largest. This specimen was CD4+ T cells sorted from PBMCs, taken 45 days after the yellow fever booster vaccination. Every receptor here comes from a young man who received the YFV17D yellow fever vaccine.

The chain uses TRBV5-1 and TRBJ2-2, with D perhaps matching TRBD2 (5 bases). The CDR3 has 15 amino acids. The germline gives CDR1 SGHRS, CDR2 YFSETQ. The V end was cut by 4 bases, the J end by 0 bases, with 10 bases between. The CDR3 reads CASSPMRANTGELFF. In DNA form, the CDR3 reads TGCGCCAGCAGCCCCATGAGGGCGAACACCGGGGAGCTGTTTTTT.

The CDR3 is CASSSGTGPEKLFF. In nucleotides, the CDR3 is TGTGCCAGCAGCTCCGGGACAGGGCCTGAAAAACTGTTTTTT. This rearrangement joins TRBV11-2 to TRBJ1-4; TRBD1 agrees at 9 bases. CDR1 is SGHAT and CDR2 is FQNNGV in the germline V gene. V was pared by 4 bases and J by 7 bases, with 4 bases of the junction left unmatched. This CDR3 has 14 amino acids.

This rearrangement joins TRBV7-2 to TRBJ2-4; no reliable D call. Per germline, CDR1 SGHTA and CDR2 FQGNSA. With 5 bases removed from V and 7 bases from J, the gap between germline ends came to 9 bases. The CDR3 contains 12 residues. The CDR3 DNA is TGTGCCAGCAGCCTAATAGGGAACATTCAGTACTTC. Amino acid sequence: CASSLIGNIQYF.

The chain carries TRBV7-9 and TRBJ2-3; 14 bases agree with TRBD2. CDR3 length: 16 amino acids. The ends lost 9 bases at V and 6 bases at J; junction bases unmatched: 11. CDR1 SEHNR and CDR2 FQNEAQ come from the germline V gene (reference sequence). The CDR3, as DNA: TGTGCCAGGACCCCAGTGGGGACTAGCGGGGGTGATACGCAGTATTTT. It is translated as CARTPVGTSGGDTQYF.

This clonotype was seen at least ten times. The V gene is TRBV7-9, the J gene TRBJ2-2, with TRBD2 identical over 8 bases. The CDR3 length is 16 residues. Germline loops: CDR1 SEHNR, CDR2 FQNEAQ (reference sequence). V lost 5 bases and J lost 0; bases outside the gene matches: 5. In DNA, the CDR3 is TGTGCCAGCAGCCACAGAGCGGGGGCGAACACCGGGGAGCTGTTTTTT. Protein: CASSHRAGANTGELFF.

The V call is TRBV7-2, the J call TRBJ2-7; D may be TRBD1 (5 bases). CDR1 SGHTA and CDR2 FQGNSA come from the germline V gene. Trimming took 5 bases from V and 0 from J, leaving 8 bases between them. There are 13 residues in the CDR3. The CDR3 spells CASSPGHSYEQYV. CDR3 DNA sequence: TGTGCCAGCAGCCCTGGACACTCCTACGAGCAGTACGTC.

This clonotype has more than one count but fewer than ten. The V and J genes are TRBV19 and TRBJ1-5; 7 nucleotides match TRBD1. This CDR3 spans 14 amino acids. CDR1 and CDR2 (germline): LNHDA, SQIVND (reference sequence). V shed 4 bases and J 5 bases; nucleotides not matched to a gene: 5. The CDR3 sequence is CASSKGTAYQPQHF. The CDR3, as DNA: TGTGCCAGTAGTAAGGGGACAGCTTATCAGCCCCAGCATTTT. Variable domain in full (rest from reference TRBV19 and TRBJ1-5): DGGITQSPKYLFRKEGQNVTLSCEQNLNHDAMYWYRQDPGQGLRLIYYSQIVNDFQKGDIAEGYSVSREKKESFPLTVTSAQKNPTAFYLCASSKGTAYQPQHFGDGTRLSIL.

A few counts support this clonotype. This chain links TRBV3-1 with TRBJ2-5, with D perhaps TRBD1 or TRBD2 (5 bases each). The CDR3 is made up of 14 amino acids. V lost 6 bases to trimming and J lost 5 bases, with 16 bases between them. Germline values: CDR1 LGHDT, CDR2 YNNKEL (reference sequence). The CDR3 nucleotides are TGTGCCAGCAGTCGATTCGGGACGGCCGAGACCCAGTACTTC. Its protein product is CASSRFGTAETQYF.

This clonotype was picked up a small number of times. This chain uses TRBV7-8 with TRBJ1-5; D remains ambiguous. CDR1 SGHVS and CDR2 FQNEAQ come from the germline V gene. This CDR3 spans 15 amino acids. V was clipped by 4 bases and J by 0 bases, with 10 bases between them. CDR3 in amino acids: CASSSLTYSNQPQHF. The DNA of the CDR3 is TGTGCCAGCAGCTCCCTCACCTATAGCAATCAGCCCCAGCATTTT.

This clonotype has ten or more counts. The chain carries TRBV20-1 and TRBJ2-3; either TRBD1 or TRBD2 may fit D (6 bases each). Deletions cut 6 bases from V and 1 base from J, with 17 bases between. The germline V gene has CDR1 DFQATT and CDR2 SNEGSKA (reference sequence). The CDR3 sequence is 15 residues long. The CDR3 is CSAQTGAVGTDTQYF. DNA of the CDR3: TGCAGTGCCCAAACGGGGGCTGTGGGCACAGATACGCAGTATTTT.

This clonotype was detected a few times. The rearrangement joins TRBV6-2 or TRBV6-3 to TRBJ2-7; 9 bases align to TRBD1. The CDR3 length is 11 residues. Germline CDR1 and CDR2: MNHEY and SVGEGT. The trim removed 5 bases at V and 11 bases at J, leaving 4 bases unmatched. CDR3 region: CASSRQGVKYF. Here the CDR3 DNA reads TGTGCCAGCAGTCGACAGGGGGTGAAGTACTTC.

This clonotype was observed a few times. The chain couples TRBV5-1 to TRBJ2-6; no reliable D call. Germline V gene lookup returns CDR1 SGHRS and CDR2 YFSETQ. The V and J ends lost 4 bases and 7 bases respectively, with 15 bases between them. The CDR3 consists of 15 residues. Here the CDR3 reads CASSPQESRANVLTF. CDR3 DNA: TGCGCCAGCAGCCCTCAGGAGTCCCGAGCCAACGTCCTGACTTTC. Full variable domain (remainder filled in from reference TRBV5-1 and TRBJ2-6): KAGVTQTPRYLIKTRGQQVTLSCSPISGHRSVSWYQQTPGQGLQFLFEYFSETQRNKGNFPGRFSGRQFSNSRSEMNVSTLELGDSALYLCASSPQESRANVLTFGAGSRLTVL.

The rearrangement joins TRBV6-5 to TRBJ1-2; D gene uncertain. Deletions cut 2 bases from V and 6 bases from J, with 10 bases between. Germline CDR1 is MNHEY and CDR2 is SVGAGI. There are 13 residues in the CDR3. The CDR3 region is CASSYGRRDGYTF. CDR3 in DNA: TGTGCCAGCAGTTACGGTAGGAGAGATGGCTACACCTTC.

The sample holds a few counts of this clonotype. The rearrangement uses TRBV5-1 and TRBJ1-1; no reliable D call. The CDR3 is 14 amino acids. Germline CDR1 and CDR2: SGHRS and YFSETQ. V lost 4 bases and J 0 bases, leaving 10 bases between the germline ends. This CDR3 is CASSADGLNTEAFF. The DNA for the CDR3 is TGCGCCAGCAGCGCGGACGGATTGAACACTGAAGCTTTCTTT.

A few counts support this clonotype. This chain uses TRBV20-1 with TRBJ1-5; no clear D. The germline V and J ends were trimmed by 5 bases and 0 bases, with 17 bases remaining between them. The CDR3 length is 16 residues. Germline V CDR1 and CDR2: DFQATT, SNEGSKA (reference sequence). The CDR3 DNA is TGCAGTGCTTTCACCCCGATGGACTATAGCAATCAGCCCCAGCATTTT. Translation gives CSAFTPMDYSNQPQHF.

This chain links TRBV3-1 with TRBJ2-1, with 12 bases aligning to TRBD2. The junction had 6 bases not matched to a gene; V was cut back by 6 bases and J by 6 bases. This CDR3 contains 15 residues. Germline CDR1 is LGHDT and CDR2 is YNNKEL (reference sequence). CDR3 in amino acids: CASRQTSGGFNEQFF. CDR3 coding DNA: TGTGCCAGCAGGCAGACTAGCGGGGGTTTCAATGAGCAGTTCTTC.

This clonotype was counted ten times or more. This chain links TRBV12-3 or TRBV12-4 with TRBJ2-5, with 8 bases matching TRBD1. J was trimmed by 4 bases and V by 5 bases; bases with no gene match: 6. The CDR3 contains 14 residues. CDR3 sequence reads: CASSGQGEGETQYF. CDR3 in DNA: TGTGCCAGCAGTGGACAGGGAGAGGGAGAGACCCAGTACTTC.

This clonotype was seen a handful of times. The genes are TRBV18 and TRBJ1-3; no reliable D call. V was clipped by 3 bases and J by 0 bases, with 9 bases between them. Looked up from germline, CDR1 is KGHSH and CDR2 is LQKENI. The CDR3 spans 15 residues. For the CDR3, the DNA is TGTGCCAGCTCACCCGCGCAGTACTCTGGAAACACCATATATTTT. Translated: CASSPAQYSGNTIYF. The complete variable domain, with remaining parts taken from reference TRBV18 and TRBJ1-3, reads NAGVMQNPRHLVRRRGQEARLRCSPMKGHSHVYWYRQLPEEGLKFMVYLQKENIIDESGMPKERFSAEFPKEGPSILRIQQVVRGDSAAYFCASSPAQYSGNTIYFGEGSWLTVV.

V is TRBV7-2 and J is TRBJ1-2, with 11 bases that match TRBD1. The length of the CDR3 is 15 residues. Per germline, CDR1 SGHTA and CDR2 FQGNSA. V was pared by 2 bases and J by 3 bases, with 2 bases of the junction left unmatched. CDR3 region: CASSLWGQGDYGYTF. Written as DNA, the CDR3 is TGTGCCAGCAGCTTATGGGGACAGGGGGACTATGGCTACACCTTC. The full variable domain, its missing parts supplied by reference TRBV7-2 and TRBJ1-2, is GAGVSQSPSNKVTEKGKDVELRCDPISGHTALYWYRQSLGQGLEFLIYFQGNSAPDKSGLPSDRFSAERTGGSVSTLTIQRTQQEDSAVYLCASSLWGQGDYGYTFGSGTRLTVV.

This clonotype was observed a few times. The chain has TRBV3-2 and TRBJ1-1. TRBV3-2 is annotated as a pseudogene. The CDR3 sequence is 9 residues long. DNA for the CDR3: TGTGCCAGCAGCCCCAAGGCTTTCTTT. Translation gives CASSPKAFF.

V usage is TRBV20-1 and J usage is TRBJ2-5, with D hard to call. The CDR3 spans 11 residues. Trimming left V 4 bases short and J 5 bases short, with 8 bases between. CDR1 is DFQATT and CDR2 is SNEGSKA in the germline V gene (reference sequence). CDR3 sequence: CSATFEETQYF. CDR3 nucleotides: TGCAGTGCTACTTTCGAGGAGACCCAGTACTTC.

This chain connects TRBV2 to TRBJ1-6, with TRBD1 matching 7 bases. V shed 6 bases, J shed 8 bases, and the junction held 4 bases outside the gene matches. Germline values: CDR1 SNHLY, CDR2 FYNNEI. The CDR3 has 13 amino acids. CDR3 DNA: TGTGCCAGCAGAAGACAGGGCGATTCACCCCTCCACTTT. It yields the protein CASRRQGDSPLHF.

This clonotype was picked up a small number of times. The V and J genes are TRBV18 and TRBJ2-7, with D perhaps TRBD1 (5 bases). Between the trimmed V and J ends, which lost 2 bases and 1 base, there was a span of 9 bases. The CDR3 spans 14 residues. Germline-derived CDR1 and CDR2 are KGHSH and LQKENI. CDR3: CASSPWPGSYEQYF. For the CDR3, the DNA is TGTGCCAGCTCACCATGGCCAGGGTCCTACGAGCAGTACTTC.

This clonotype has a handful of counts. The gene calls are TRBV27 and TRBJ1-5; no reliable D call. The CDR3 is 13 residues long. V was clipped by 1 base and J by 7 bases, with 8 bases between them. Germline-derived CDR1 and CDR2 are MNHEY and SMNVEV (reference sequence). The CDR3 bases are TGTGCCAGCAGTTTATTCGGACCCCAGCCCCAGCATTTT. Encoded protein: CASSLFGPQPQHF.

This clonotype was counted at least ten times. The V gene is TRBV12-3 or TRBV12-4, the J gene TRBJ2-3; 7 nucleotides match TRBD1. This CDR3 comprises 15 residues. Trimming at V came to 6 bases and at J to 3 bases, leaving 9 bases not matched to a gene. CDR3 amino acids: CASSLQGTGTDTQYF. The CDR3 DNA is TGTGCCAGCAGCCTACAGGGGACGGGGACAGATACGCAGTATTTT.

The DNA for the CDR3 is TGTGCCACCCGGGACGGGGACACTAATGAAAAACTGTTTTTT. As protein: CATRDGDTNEKLFF. The chain has TRBV6-1 and TRBJ1-4, with a possible D match to TRBD1 (5 bases). V was trimmed by 10 bases and J by 2 bases, leaving 14 bases between them. Germline values: CDR1 MNHNS, CDR2 SASEGT. The CDR3 has 14 residues.

In this sample, this clonotype turned up a few times. CDR3 nucleotides: TGTGCCAGCAGTCCCCGCCGGTCGGCCCTCCCAGATACGCAGTATTTT. This translates into CASSPRRSALPDTQYF. The gene calls are TRBV27 and TRBJ2-3; D unresolved. The CDR3 totals 16 residues. Germline V gene data show CDR1 as MNHEY and CDR2 as SMNVEV (reference sequence). Trimming stripped 5 bases from V and 4 bases from J, with 19 bases between.

In this sample, this clonotype turned up many times. The chain uses TRBV4-3 and TRBJ1-2, with D possibly matching TRBD1 (6 bases). This CDR3 comprises 15 residues. Germline assignment: CDR1 LGHNA and CDR2 YSLEER. Trimming stripped 6 bases from V and 4 bases from J, with 18 bases between. The CDR3 DNA reads TGCGCCAGCAGTCATCAGGACAGACTATTCTATGGCTACACCTTC. Its protein product is CASSHQDRLFYGYTF.